This entry is about one TCR beta chain. Its antigen is still unknown. The sample contains more than one DNA sequence encoding this CDR3. The CDR3 is made up of 13 amino acids. Germline-derived CDR1 and CDR2 are MNHEY and SVGAGI. Trimming removed 0 bases at V and 2 bases at J, with 4 bases between. This record belongs to a study of cytomegalovirus exposure and HLA in healthy donors. Study results and limitations: Immune exposure information available was restricted to CMV serostatus. The study listed some 160 cytomegalovirus-associated TCR beta chains.

PCR amplification relied on 60 Vbeta primers (plus 13 Jbeta primers). Assay used: immunoSEQ multiplex PCR; TCRdb lists only in-frame clones, some missing. Of around 200,000 clones in the sample, roughly 80% were seen once. Sequencing was carried out using PBMCs. The sequence was collected from a man aged 40-49 years in good health and CMV-seropositive. This rearrangement joins TRBV6-5 to TRBJ1-1; D ambiguous. CDR3 coding DNA: TGTGCCAGCAGTTACTCGAGAAACACTGAAGCTTTCTTT. Amino acids: CASSYSRNTEAFF.